The 3 T cell receptor beta chains below were found in one sample sequenced in a study of blood T cells in healthy people across ages. The authors ran a second PCR of roughly 6 to 12 cycles using a sample-barcoded 5' primer and a J-beta primer mix. TCRdb itself ran the 5' RACE reads through MiXCR, one entry per CDR3 protein. This sample has around 970,000 distinct CDR3 sequences; just over 50% occur once, and the top ten carry over 20%. The source material was blood. Receptors originate from a woman aged 55 to 70 in good health.

The chain is built from TRBV4-1 and TRBJ2-2; 11 positions agree with TRBD2. Germline CDR1 MGHRA, CDR2 YSYEKL. Trimming removed 7 bases from V and 4 bases from J; junction bases left unmatched: 5. The CDR3 consists of 15 residues. CDR3 DNA: TGCGCCAGCACCGGGACTAGCGGCGCCACCGGGGAGCTGTTTTTT. Translated: CASTGTSGATGELFF.

The chain employs TRBV6-6 and TRBJ2-3; 10 bases are shared with TRBD1. The CDR3 spans 15 residues. CDR1 MNHNY and CDR2 SVGAGI come from the germline V gene (reference sequence). V was pared by 5 bases and J by 5 bases, with 7 bases of the junction left unmatched. The chain's CDR3 is CASSHPGQGRDTQYF. In DNA form, the CDR3 reads TGTGCCAGCAGTCACCCGGGACAGGGGAGAGATACGCAGTATTTT.

The table lists this clonotype with a few counts. V and J are TRBV24-1 and TRBJ2-3; 10 bases are a match to TRBD2. Per germline, CDR1 KGHDR and CDR2 SFDVKD. This CDR3 is 19 amino acids long. V lost 0 bases to trimming and J lost 0 bases; unmatched junction nucleotides: 8. The DNA for the CDR3 is TGTGCCACCAGTGATTTGCATATCCTAGCGGGAGCTAGCACAGATACGCAGTATTTT. It codes for CATSDLHILAGASTDTQYF.